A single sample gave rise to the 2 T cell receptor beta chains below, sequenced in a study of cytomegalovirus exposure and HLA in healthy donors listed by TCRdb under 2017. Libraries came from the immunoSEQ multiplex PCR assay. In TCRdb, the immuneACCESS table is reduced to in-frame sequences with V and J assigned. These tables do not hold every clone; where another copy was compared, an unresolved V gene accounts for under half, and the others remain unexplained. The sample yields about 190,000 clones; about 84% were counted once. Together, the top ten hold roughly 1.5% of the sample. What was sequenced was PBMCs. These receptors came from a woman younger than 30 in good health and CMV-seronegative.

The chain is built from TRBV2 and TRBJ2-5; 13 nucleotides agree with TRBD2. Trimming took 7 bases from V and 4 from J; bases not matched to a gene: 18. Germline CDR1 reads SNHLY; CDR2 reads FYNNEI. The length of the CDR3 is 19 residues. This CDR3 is CASTAGLAGVTMGGETQYF. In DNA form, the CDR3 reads TGTGCCAGCACCGCCGGACTAGCGGGAGTAACCATGGGGGGAGAGACCCAGTACTTC.

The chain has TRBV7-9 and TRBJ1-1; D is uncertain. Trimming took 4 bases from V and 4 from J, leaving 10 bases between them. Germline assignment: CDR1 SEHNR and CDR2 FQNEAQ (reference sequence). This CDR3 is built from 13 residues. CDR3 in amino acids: CASSYKESTEAFF. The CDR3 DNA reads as TGTGCCAGCAGCTATAAGGAGTCCACTGAAGCTTTCTTT.